The rows below give T cell receptor beta chains drawn from one sample of a study of T cell repertoires in cytomegalovirus infection. TCRdb re-called the reads through MiXCR, storing one row per CDR3 protein. The table lists approximately 170,000 distinct CDR3 sequences, under 15% of them singletons, with roughly 27% in the top ten. Input material: PBMCs. The receptors derive from a human donor in good health (CMV status not recorded). Some clones in this sample may be carry-over from other donors' samples. The conserved cysteine and the conserved F or W are not part of the CDR3 here.

TRBJ2-5,TRBV7-2,16,ASSFDLWDTRDQETQY
TRBJ1-1,TRBV3-1,13,ASSQDWTPTAEAF
TRBJ2-5,TRBV23-1,16,ASSLFWDRDPNQETQY
TRBJ1-1,TRBV7-6,12,ASSSPGVSTEAF
TRBJ2-3,TRBV11-2,10,ASSPGSDTQY
TRBJ2-3,TRBV29-1,13,SVEPLAGAEDTQY
TRBJ1-1,TRBV5-1,13,ASSLVRSGGTEAF
TRBJ1-5,TRBV6-2/TRBV6-3,11,ASSSPGTQPQH
TRBJ2-1,TRBV11-3,11,ASSLDWGNEQF
TRBJ1-5,TRBV20-1,10,SSGTTGQPQH
TRBJ2-1,TRBV11-2,13,ASSLVPTGYNEQF
TRBJ2-7,TRBV6-5,13,ASSSPGTGSYEQY
TRBJ2-1,TRBV7-8,14,ASSLRSGLAYNEQF
TRBJ2-2,TRBV6-5,13,ASRTPGGGPGELF
TRBJ2-1,TRBV7-3,15,ASSLFGAQSSYNEQF
TRBJ2-1,TRBV28,10,ASGTGVPLQF
TRBJ1-1,TRBV19,12,ASIPTGPRAEAF
TRBJ1-1,TRBV4-1,12,ASSQDFGSPEAF
TRBJ1-5,TRBV7-2,13,ASSLETGLGQPQH
TRBJ1-1,TRBV28,10,ASSTRPIEAF
TRBJ1-1,TRBV7-9,12,ASSPDRKRNEAF
TRBJ1-2,TRBV7-8,13,ASSLASGWNYGYT
TRBJ2-4,TRBV7-8,14,ASSLLRLAAKNIQY
TRBJ1-1,TRBV18,10,ASSPSRTRAF
TRBJ2-7,TRBV12-3/TRBV12-4,12,ASGIASGAYEQY
TRBJ1-1,TRBV7-9,14,ASSLGRGRMNTEAF
TRBJ1-1,TRBV9,12,ASSVENRETEAF
TRBJ1-1,TRBV19,13,ASSIETGANTEAF
TRBJ2-7,TRBV12-3/TRBV12-4,10,ATSRTGYEQY
TRBJ2-2,TRBV19,13,ASWESFPNTGELF
TRBJ2-1,TRBV10-3,9,AISVENEQF
TRBJ2-3,TRBV29-1,13,SVEESGVLTDTQY